Below, one T cell receptor (beta chain) is given with its context. The data belong to a study of blood T cell repertoires in COVID-19. Across the study: Recovered participants had two consecutive negative NP/OP PCR tests, healthcare professional clearance, or symptom resolution. Acute and convalescent COVID-19 specimens originated in the United States, Italy and Spain.

Measured with immunoSEQ multiplex PCR; TCRdb has only the in-frame clones, and not every one. Of roughly 210,000 clones in the sample, 80% to 90% were seen once. V trimming: 7 bases; J trimming: 6 bases; junction bases outside the gene matches: 12. This CDR3 has 15 amino acids. CDR1 and CDR2 (germline): MNHEY, SVGAGI. This TCR was recovered from a man aged 25-40 years in a cohort exposed to, infected with or recovered from COVID-19 (not recorded which). The V and J genes are TRBV6-5 and TRBJ2-3; TRBD1 matches at 8 bases. The sample comprised PBMCs or T cells enriched from blood (not recorded which). CDR3 sequence reads: CASTYGTGKGDTQYF. CDR3 in DNA: TGTGCCAGCACCTATGGGACAGGAAAAGGGGATACGCAGTATTTT.